The count of the clone carrying this TCR beta chain is one. The antigen is not known. These data originate in a study of cytomegalovirus exposure and HLA in healthy donors. Whole-study findings and limits: According to a later analysis, TCR clusters from the first cohort tended to co-occur in the 120 or so validation repertoires. The CMV antigen specificity of a few CMV-associated chains was confirmed through in vitro analysis.

Sequencing was performed with immunoSEQ multiplex PCR; in TCRdb, only in-frame clones are kept and a portion is missing. Seen here are fewer than 200,000 clones, roughly 90% observed once, and the top ten hold approximately 2%. The length of the CDR3 is 14 residues. From germline, CDR1 is GTSNPN and CDR2 SVGIG (reference sequence). Trimming pared 0 bases from V and 5 bases from J, leaving 13 bases between. Material for sequencing was PBMCs. The receptor comes from a woman aged 18-35 years in good health and CMV-seronegative. The rearrangement joins TRBV30 to TRBJ1-2; D is unclear. The CDR3 here is CAWSVETYEYGYTF. In nucleotides, the CDR3 is TGTGCCTGGAGTGTAGAGACATACGAATATGGCTACACCTTC.